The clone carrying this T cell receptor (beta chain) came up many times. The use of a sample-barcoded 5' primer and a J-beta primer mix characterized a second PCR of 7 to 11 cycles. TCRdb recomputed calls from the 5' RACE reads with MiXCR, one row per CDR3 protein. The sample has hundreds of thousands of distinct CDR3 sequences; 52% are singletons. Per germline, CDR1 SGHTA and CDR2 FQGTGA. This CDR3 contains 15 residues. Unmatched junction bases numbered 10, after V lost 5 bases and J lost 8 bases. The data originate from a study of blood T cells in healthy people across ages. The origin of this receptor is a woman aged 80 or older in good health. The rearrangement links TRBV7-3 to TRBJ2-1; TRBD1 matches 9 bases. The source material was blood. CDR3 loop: CASSPPGTGRDEQFF. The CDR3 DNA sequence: TGTGCCAGCAGCCCACCCGGGACAGGGAGAGATGAGCAGTTCTTC.